A single sample gave rise to the 18 T cell receptor beta chains below, sequenced in a study of T cells after yellow fever vaccination. TCRdb called the 5' RACE reads again in MiXCR, with one record for every CDR3 protein. This sample carries around 320,000 distinct CDR3 sequences, under 9% of them seen once, and the ten largest clones take around 3.3%. The sample was CD4+ T cells sorted from PBMCs, taken 5 days after the yellow fever booster vaccination. These receptor sequences come from a young man who received the YFV17D yellow fever vaccine.

This clonotype was counted a few times. CDR3: CASSEGTYGYTF. In nucleotides, the CDR3 is TGTGCCAGCAGCGAGGGTACCTATGGCTACACCTTC. The chain links TRBV5-6 to TRBJ1-2, with D uncertain. CDR3 length equals 12 residues. Germline V gene sequence: CDR1 SGHDT, CDR2 YYEEEE. V was pared by 4 bases and J by 4 bases, with 8 bases between.

This clonotype was observed a few times. The CDR3 reads CASSMGAEETQYF. CDR3 sequence (DNA): TGTGCCAGCAGCATGGGAGCGGAAGAGACCCAGTACTTC. The chain carries TRBV9 and TRBJ2-5; perhaps TRBD2 as D (5 bases). Germline-derived CDR1 and CDR2 are SGDLS and YYNGEE. V gave up 4 bases and J gave up 3 bases, with 10 bases separating them. The CDR3 runs to 13 residues.

The table lists this clonotype with a few counts. The chain uses TRBV20-1 and TRBJ2-1; D unclear. From germline, CDR1 is DFQATT and CDR2 SNEGSKA (reference sequence). Deletions cut 6 bases from V and 8 bases from J, with 23 bases between. This CDR3 is built from 15 residues. In DNA, the CDR3 is TGCAGTGCCCACAAGGAGCCAATCCTGATGTATGAGCAGTTCTTC. Its protein product is CSAHKEPILMYEQFF.

This clonotype was counted ten times or more. The rearrangement links TRBV18 to TRBJ2-7; D unclear. Trimming took off 8 bases at V and 1 base at J, with 12 bases between the two ends. The length of the CDR3 is 13 residues. Germline-derived CDR1 and CDR2 are KGHSH and LQKENI. The CDR3 region is CASSLDRSYEQYV. CDR3 DNA: TGTGCCAGCAGCTTGGATAGGTCCTACGAGCAGTACGTC.

This chain joins TRBV20-1 and TRBJ2-5; 10 bases agree with TRBD1. V shed 4 bases, J shed 4 bases, and the junction held 9 bases outside the gene matches. Germline V gene data show CDR1 as DFQATT and CDR2 as SNEGSKA (reference sequence). CDR3 length equals 15 residues. The CDR3: CSAISPGQGSETQYF. The CDR3 DNA follows: TGCAGTGCTATCTCTCCGGGACAGGGGTCAGAGACCCAGTACTTC.

Many counts were recorded for this clonotype. As DNA, the CDR3 is TGCAGCGTTAAACGGACCGGGGAGCTGTTTTTT. Protein product: CSVKRTGELFF. The chain joins TRBV29-1 to TRBJ2-2; no firm D call. V lost 5 bases and J lost 5, with 6 bases in between. This CDR3 contains 11 residues. The germline V gene encodes CDR1 SQVTM and CDR2 ANQGSEA.

This clonotype was found many times. This chain uses TRBV9 with TRBJ2-3, with unresolved D. Deletions cut 0 bases from V and 2 bases from J, with 7 bases between. This CDR3 has 14 amino acids. Per germline, CDR1 SGDLS and CDR2 YYNGEE. The CDR3 sequence: CASSVGGYTDTQYF. As DNA, the CDR3 is TGTGCCAGCAGCGTAGGAGGATACACAGATACGCAGTATTTT.

The gene calls are TRBV10-3 and TRBJ2-1; D gene uncertain. The CDR3 extends over 13 amino acids. The germline V gene has CDR1 ENHRY and CDR2 SYGVKD. V lost 10 bases and J 2 bases, leaving 12 bases between the germline ends. In nucleotides, the CDR3 is TGTGCCACCACCCCTGGGACCTACAATGAGCAGTTCTTC. Translated: CATTPGTYNEQFF.

This chain joins TRBV7-9 and TRBJ1-1; D not resolved. The V and J ends lost 3 bases and 6 bases respectively, with 14 bases between them. CDR1 and CDR2 from the germline V gene are SEHNR and FQNEAQ (reference sequence). This CDR3 has 14 residues. The CDR3 DNA is TGTGCCAGCAGCTTTGGGTTAGCGGGCGCTGAAGCTTTCTTT. As protein: CASSFGLAGAEAFF.

In this sample, this clonotype turned up many times. The V call is TRBV7-2, the J call TRBJ1-2, with D hard to call. Trimming took 5 bases from V and 8 from J, leaving 24 bases between them. Germline CDR1 SGHTA, CDR2 FQGNSA. The CDR3 extends over 16 amino acids. The CDR3 spells CASSGWSDLEMRGYTF. The CDR3 DNA follows: TGTGCCAGCAGCGGGTGGTCCGACCTTGAAATGAGGGGCTACACCTTC.

This clonotype was counted a few times. The CDR3 region is CSARDPPPSGVYGYTF. The CDR3 DNA reads as TGCAGTGCTAGAGACCCGCCCCCCTCGGGGGTATATGGCTACACCTTC. The genes are TRBV20-1 and TRBJ1-2, with a weak D call TRBD1 (5 bases). CDR1 and CDR2 from the germline V gene are DFQATT and SNEGSKA (reference sequence). Trimming removed 0 bases at V and 5 bases at J, with 19 bases between. This CDR3 spans 16 amino acids.

The rearrangement uses TRBV6-2 or TRBV6-3 and TRBJ1-1; 7 bases are shared with TRBD1. The V gene's germline CDR1 is MNHEY and CDR2 SVGEGT. The V gene end was trimmed by 5 bases and the J gene end by 4 bases; junction bases not matched to a gene: 4. There are 13 residues in the CDR3. As DNA, the CDR3 is TGTGCCAGCAGTGAGAGGACAGGCACTGAAGCTTTCTTT. Its protein product is CASSERTGTEAFF.

The CDR3 loop reads CASSQDSRGGNQPQHF. The CDR3, as DNA: TGTGCCAGCAGCCAAGATAGCAGGGGCGGGAATCAGCCCCAGCATTTT. V usage is TRBV3-1 and J usage is TRBJ1-5, with D possibly TRBD1 on 6 matching bases. Germline V CDR1 and CDR2: LGHDT, YNNKEL (reference sequence). The length of the CDR3 is 16 residues. Trimming left V 0 bases short and J 4 bases short, with 13 bases between.

This clonotype was found a few times. The chain is built from TRBV6-5 and TRBJ2-7; unclear D gene. CDR1 MNHEY and CDR2 SVGAGI come from the germline V gene. CDR3 length equals 13 residues. Trimming pared 7 bases from V and 0 bases from J, leaving 10 bases between. The CDR3 loop reads CASKGFPSYEQYF. CDR3 nucleotide sequence: TGTGCCAGCAAAGGATTTCCCTCCTACGAGCAGTACTTC.

This clonotype showed up just a few times. CDR3 nucleotide sequence: TGTGCCAGCAGGGGACAGGGAGACATTCAGTACTTC. It encodes CASRGQGDIQYF. The chain uses TRBV6-2 or TRBV6-3 and TRBJ2-4; 9 bases are shared with TRBD1. The V gene's germline CDR1 is MNHEY and CDR2 SVGEGT. This CDR3 is 12 amino acids long. V lost 6 bases, J lost 8 bases, and 2 bases stayed unmatched.

This clonotype came up many times. The J gene is TRBJ1-4, the V gene TRBV20-1; D call uncertain. Trimming pared 3 bases from V and 0 bases from J, leaving 2 bases between. CDR3 length: 12 residues. CDR1 is DFQATT and CDR2 is SNEGSKA in the germline V gene (reference sequence). Here the CDR3 reads CSASATNEKLFF. CDR3 bases: TGCAGTGCTAGTGCAACTAATGAAAAACTGTTTTTT.

This clonotype was observed a few times. The chain employs TRBV11-2 and TRBJ2-2; 7 nucleotides align to TRBD1. The CDR3 sequence is 15 residues long. Trimming cost V 5 bases and J 5 bases; bases outside gene matches: 8. CDR1 SGHAT and CDR2 FQNNGV come from the germline V gene. The CDR3 loop is CASSRSTGKTGELFF. The CDR3 region has the DNA TGTGCCAGCAGCCGCTCGACAGGGAAGACCGGGGAGCTGTTTTTT.

The chain carries TRBV5-1 and TRBJ1-3; tentative D call: TRBD1 (5 bases). The length of the CDR3 is 15 residues. Trimming took 3 bases from V and 4 from J, leaving 14 bases between them. The germline V gene has CDR1 SGHRS and CDR2 YFSETQ. CDR3 DNA: TGCGCCAGCAGCTGGGACGGGGACGAAGGAAACACCATATATTTT. As protein: CASSWDGDEGNTIYF.